Below, 19 T cell receptor beta chains from the same sample are listed, as sequenced in a study of CD8 T cells in Susac syndrome. Random hexamers were used to reverse transcribe about 0.45 to 1 ug of RNA. From the immunoSEQ multiplex PCR reads, TCRdb called clonotypes with MiXCR, one entry per CDR3 protein. The sample records about 300,000 distinct CDR3 sequences, around 85% being singletons. The material sequenced was CD8+ T cells from PBMCs. The receptors here all came from a human donor with multiple sclerosis.

The genes are TRBV20-1 and TRBJ1-4; D is uncertain. CDR1 is DFQATT, CDR2 SNEGSKA, per germline (reference sequence). The ends were cut back, 2 bases at V and 4 bases at J, with 11 bases in the middle. The CDR3 consists of 14 residues. The CDR3 sequence is CSARKSAGNEKLFF. The CDR3 nucleotides read TGCAGTGCTAGAAAGAGCGCTGGTAATGAAAAACTGTTTTTT.

V gene TRBV27 combines with J gene TRBJ2-7, with D perhaps TRBD1 (6 bases). Germline values: CDR1 MNHEY, CDR2 SMNVEV (reference sequence). V was cut by 0 bases and J by 0 bases, with 15 bases left in between. The CDR3 runs to 17 residues. The CDR3: CASSLSPGQRSSYEQYF. CDR3 bases: TGTGCCAGCAGTTTATCCCCTGGACAGAGAAGCTCCTACGAGCAGTACTTC.

The chain joins TRBV4-3 to TRBJ2-7; unclear D gene. Trimming removed 0 bases at V and 3 bases at J, with 9 bases between. Germline V gene data show CDR1 as LGHNA and CDR2 as YSLEER. This CDR3 has 14 amino acids. Written as DNA, the CDR3 is TGCGCCAGCAGCCAAGATTGGAGCTTCTACGAGCAGTACTTC. The encoded protein is CASSQDWSFYEQYF.

The CDR3 DNA sequence: TGTGCCAGCAGTTCGTTGGTAGACAGGGGGCCATTGAACACTGAAGCTTTCTTT. Amino acids: CASSSLVDRGPLNTEAFF. J is TRBJ1-1 and V is TRBV28; 10 nucleotides line up with TRBD1. CDR1 is MDHEN and CDR2 is SYDVKM in the germline V gene. The CDR3 extends over 18 amino acids. Trimming at V came to 4 bases and at J to 0 bases, leaving 11 bases not matched to a gene.

This chain links TRBV4-3 with TRBJ2-5; D gene uncertain. The CDR3 has 13 residues. The ends were cut back, 0 bases at V and 4 bases at J, with 6 bases in the middle. The germline V gene has CDR1 LGHNA and CDR2 YSLEER. This CDR3 reads CASSQDLRETQYF. The CDR3 coding sequence is TGCGCCAGCAGCCAAGATCTGAGAGAGACCCAGTACTTC.

The chain has TRBV7-6 and TRBJ2-1, with D unclear. Germline CDR1 reads SGHVS; CDR2 reads FNYEAQ. The CDR3 is 12 residues long. The ends were cut back, 5 bases at V and 8 bases at J, with 10 bases in the middle. In nucleotides, the CDR3 is TGTGCCAGCAGCAAATCCCCCCATGAGCAGTTCTTC. It yields the protein CASSKSPHEQFF.

This chain connects TRBV7-9 to TRBJ1-5, with no clear D. This CDR3 contains 15 residues. The germline V gene encodes CDR1 SEHNR and CDR2 FQNEAQ (reference sequence). V was trimmed by 4 bases and J by 5 bases, leaving 15 bases between them. The CDR3 coding sequence is TGTGCCAGCAGCTCCTGGGCCGTAGCGGATCAGCCCCAGCATTTT. Translated: CASSSWAVADQPQHF.

This chain uses TRBV9 with TRBJ2-7; D remains unclear. The length of the CDR3 is 14 residues. V lost 0 bases and J 0 bases, leaving 7 bases between the germline ends. Germline CDR1 SGDLS, CDR2 YYNGEE. CDR3 sequence: CASSVGSVSYEQYF. DNA for the CDR3: TGTGCCAGCAGCGTAGGCAGCGTCTCCTACGAGCAGTACTTC.

CDR3 residues: CASSRGWTDSSTTGELFF. CDR3 nucleotide sequence: TGTGCCAGCAGCCGGGGTTGGACGGATTCTTCAACAACCGGGGAGCTGTTTTTT. The V gene is TRBV5-4, the J gene TRBJ2-2, with D possibly matching TRBD2 (5 bases). V lost 4 bases and J 5 bases, leaving 24 bases between the germline ends. Looked up from germline, CDR1 is SGHNT and CDR2 is YYREEE (reference sequence). The CDR3 spans 18 residues.

J is TRBJ2-3 and V is TRBV12-3 or TRBV12-4, with unresolved D. The V and J ends lost 7 bases and 0 bases respectively, with 11 bases between them. The CDR3 totals 14 residues. The CDR3 coding sequence is TGTGCCAGCAATATCCTCTCTAGCACAGATACGCAGTATTTT. It translates to CASNILSSTDTQYF.

V and J are TRBV3-1 and TRBJ2-1; a weak D match, TRBD2 (6 bases). Germline V gene data show CDR1 as LGHDT and CDR2 as YNNKEL (reference sequence). Trimming stripped 0 bases from V and 6 bases from J, with 21 bases between. This CDR3 has 18 amino acids. As DNA, the CDR3 is TGTGCCAGCAGCCAAGAAGGGGCCAAGTCGGCGGGACTCAATGAGCAGTTCTTC. Translating it yields CASSQEGAKSAGLNEQFF.

This clonotype was counted a single time. The chain couples TRBV27 to TRBJ2-7; 10 positions agree with TRBD1. V trimming: 3 bases; J trimming: 5 bases; junction bases outside the gene matches: 7. Germline values: CDR1 MNHEY, CDR2 SMNVEV (reference sequence). This CDR3 contains 15 residues. The CDR3 region has the DNA TGTGCCAGCAGTTTCGGGACAGGGGCTTCCCACGAGCAGTACTTC. Translated: CASSFGTGASHEQYF.

The chain recombines TRBV20-1 with TRBJ2-2, with a weak D call TRBD2 (6 bases). There are 15 residues in the CDR3. The germline V gene encodes CDR1 DFQATT and CDR2 SNEGSKA (reference sequence). V lost 3 bases, J lost 3 bases, and 14 bases lay in between. The DNA for the CDR3 is TGCAGTGCTAGGTTCCCGGGAGTGGACACCGGGGAGCTGTTTTTT. This codes for CSARFPGVDTGELFF.

The J gene is TRBJ2-7, the V gene TRBV14, with D uncertain. Germline V CDR1 and CDR2: SGHDN, FVKESK. The V end lost 0 bases, the J end lost 2 bases, and 8 bases lay between the germline ends. The CDR3 is made up of 14 amino acids. This CDR3 is CASSQDPYTYEQYF. DNA of the CDR3: TGTGCCAGCAGCCAAGACCCTTACACCTACGAGCAGTACTTC.

V is TRBV7-2 and J is TRBJ1-2; D ambiguous. The CDR3 covers 16 residues. The ends were cut back, 1 base at V and 0 bases at J, with 12 bases in the middle. Looked up from germline, CDR1 is SGHTA and CDR2 is FQGNSA. DNA of the CDR3: TGTGCCAGCAGCTTAGTACCGGCTATTACTAACTATGGCTACACCTTC. Translation: CASSLVPAITNYGYTF.

The chain combines TRBV11-2 with TRBJ2-5; 9 bases line up with TRBD2. The germline CDR1 and CDR2 sequences are SGHAT and FQNNGV. The CDR3 spans 18 residues. V trimming: 5 bases; J trimming: 2 bases; junction bases outside the gene matches: 15. CDR3 sequence reads: CASSRRGPLAGAQETQYF. In DNA, the CDR3 is TGTGCCAGCAGCCGACGCGGGCCCTTAGCGGGGGCTCAAGAGACCCAGTACTTC.

Written as DNA, the CDR3 is TGCGCCAGCAGCCAAGATGTAGGGGTGGGCTATGGCTACACCTTC. This encodes CASSQDVGVGYGYTF. V usage is TRBV4-3 and J usage is TRBJ1-2; a possible D gene is TRBD1 (5 bases). This CDR3 contains 15 residues. The germline V gene has CDR1 LGHNA and CDR2 YSLEER. Trimming left V 0 bases short and J 4 bases short, with 12 bases between.

The V and J genes are TRBV27 and TRBJ1-1; D gene unclear. Germline V lookup: CDR1 MNHEY, CDR2 SMNVEV (reference sequence). The CDR3 has 13 amino acids. Trimming took 0 bases from V and 6 from J, leaving 8 bases between them. CDR3 loop: CASSLSYRSEAFF. The DNA of the CDR3 is TGTGCCAGCAGTTTATCGTATCGATCTGAAGCTTTCTTT.

The chain joins TRBV4-3 to TRBJ2-2, with TRBD2 identical over 8 bases. Germline CDR1 and CDR2: LGHNA and YSLEER. This CDR3 is built from 15 residues. V shed 4 bases, J shed 1 base, and the junction held 2 bases outside the gene matches. CDR3 in amino acids: CASSPGLVNTGELFF. CDR3 DNA: TGCGCCAGCAGCCCGGGACTAGTGAACACCGGGGAGCTGTTTTTT.